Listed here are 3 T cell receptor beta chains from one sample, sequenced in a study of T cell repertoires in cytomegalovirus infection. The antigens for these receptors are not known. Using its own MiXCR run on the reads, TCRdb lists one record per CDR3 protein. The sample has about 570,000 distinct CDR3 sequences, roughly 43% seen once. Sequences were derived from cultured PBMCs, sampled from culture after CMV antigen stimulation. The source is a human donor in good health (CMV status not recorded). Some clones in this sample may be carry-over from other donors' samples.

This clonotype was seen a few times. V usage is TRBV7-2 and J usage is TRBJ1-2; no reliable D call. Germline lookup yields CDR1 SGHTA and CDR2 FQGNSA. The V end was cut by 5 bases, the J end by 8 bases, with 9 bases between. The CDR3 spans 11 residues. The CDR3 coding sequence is TGTGCCAGCAGCCCGTGGACGGGCTACACCTTC. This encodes CASSPWTGYTF.

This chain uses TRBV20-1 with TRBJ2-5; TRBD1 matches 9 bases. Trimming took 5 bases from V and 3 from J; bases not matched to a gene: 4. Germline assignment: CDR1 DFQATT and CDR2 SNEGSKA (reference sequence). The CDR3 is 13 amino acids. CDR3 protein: CSAGRDREETQYF. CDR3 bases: TGCAGTGCTGGTCGGGACAGGGAAGAGACCCAGTACTTC.

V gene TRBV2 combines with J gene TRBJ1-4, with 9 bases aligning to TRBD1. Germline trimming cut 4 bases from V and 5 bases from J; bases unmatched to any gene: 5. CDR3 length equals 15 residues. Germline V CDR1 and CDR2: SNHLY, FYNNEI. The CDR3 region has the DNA TGTGCCAGCAGTGTTGGGACAGGGAGAAATGAAAAACTGTTTTTT. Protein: CASSVGTGRNEKLFF.